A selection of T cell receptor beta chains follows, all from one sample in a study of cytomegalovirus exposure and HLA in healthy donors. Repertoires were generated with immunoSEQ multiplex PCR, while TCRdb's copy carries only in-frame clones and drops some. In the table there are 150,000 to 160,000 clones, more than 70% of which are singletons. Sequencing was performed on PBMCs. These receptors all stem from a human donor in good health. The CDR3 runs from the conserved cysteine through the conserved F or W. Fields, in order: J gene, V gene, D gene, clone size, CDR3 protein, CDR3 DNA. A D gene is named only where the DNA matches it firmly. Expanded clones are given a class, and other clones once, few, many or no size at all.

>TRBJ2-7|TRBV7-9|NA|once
CASSFPSREQYF
TGTGCCAGCAGCTTCCCGTCTCGCGAGCAGTACTTC
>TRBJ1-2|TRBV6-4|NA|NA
CASSAQNGGGGYTF
TGTGCCAGCAGTGCCCAAAATGGGGGAGGTGGCTACACCTTC
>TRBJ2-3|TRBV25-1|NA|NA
CASSVRGTVTAVTQYF
TGTGCCAGCAGTGTCCGGGGGACTGTGACGGCAGTTACGCAGTATTTT
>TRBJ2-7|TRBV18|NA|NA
CASSPWRVGSYEQYF
TGTGCCAGCTCACCATGGAGGGTGGGGTCCTACGAGCAGTACTTC
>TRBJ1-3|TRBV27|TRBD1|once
CASSSFSTGGSGNTIYF
TGTGCCAGCAGTTCGTTCTCAACAGGGGGCTCTGGAAACACCATATATTTT
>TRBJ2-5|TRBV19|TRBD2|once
CATGRLAAAQETQYF
TGTGCCACCGGACGACTAGCGGCCGCCCAAGAGACCCAGTACTTC
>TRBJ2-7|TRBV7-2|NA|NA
CASSYSQGSEQYF
TGTGCCAGCAGCTACTCTCAGGGCTCCGAGCAGTACTTC
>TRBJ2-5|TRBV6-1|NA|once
CASSELTGRETQYF
TGTGCCAGCAGTGAACTAACAGGACGTGAGACCCAGTACTTC
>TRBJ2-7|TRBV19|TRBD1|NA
CASSKGQLAGLYEQYF
TGTGCCAGTAGTAAGGGACAGCTGGCTGGGTTGTACGAGCAGTACTTC
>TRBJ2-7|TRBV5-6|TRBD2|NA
CASSLGTSSNEQYF
TGTGCCAGCAGCTTGGGGACTAGCTCCAACGAGCAGTACTTC
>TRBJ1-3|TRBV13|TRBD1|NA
CASRRQGDHSGNTIYF
TGTGCCAGCAGACGACAGGGGGATCACTCTGGAAACACCATATATTTT
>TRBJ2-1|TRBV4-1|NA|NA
CASSLNRDLEQFF
TGCGCCAGCAGCCTCAACCGGGACTTGGAGCAGTTCTTC
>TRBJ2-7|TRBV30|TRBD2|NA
CAWSFWLAGPLNSYEQYF
TGTGCCTGGAGTTTCTGGCTAGCGGGACCGTTAAACTCCTACGAGCAGTACTTC
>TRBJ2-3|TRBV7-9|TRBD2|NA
CASSWTGTSGDTQYF
TGTGCCAGCAGCTGGACCGGGACTAGCGGGGATACGCAGTATTTT
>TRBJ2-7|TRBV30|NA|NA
CAWTFGSNYEQYF
TGTGCCTGGACATTTGGCTCGAACTACGAGCAGTACTTC
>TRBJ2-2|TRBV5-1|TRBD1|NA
CASLGTGDIGELFF
TGCGCCAGCCTTGGGACAGGGGATATCGGGGAGCTGTTTTTT
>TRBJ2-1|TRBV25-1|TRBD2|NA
CASSEIKREGLRNEQFF
TGTGCCAGCAGTGAAATAAAGCGGGAGGGCCTTAGAAATGAGCAGTTCTTC
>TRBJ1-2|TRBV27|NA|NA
CASSSPGKSNYGYTF
TGTGCCAGCAGCTCACCAGGAAAATCAAACTATGGCTACACCTTC
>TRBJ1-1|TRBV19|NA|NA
CASSKARGRGTEAFF
TGTGCCAGTAGCAAGGCTCGGGGGAGGGGGACTGAAGCTTTCTTT
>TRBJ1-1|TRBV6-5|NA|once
CASSYNEGVNTEAFF
TGTGCCAGCAGTTACAATGAAGGGGTGAACACTGAAGCTTTCTTT
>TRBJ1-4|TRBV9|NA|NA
CASSVDGNEKLFF
TGTGCCAGCAGCGTAGACGGTAATGAAAAACTGTTTTTT
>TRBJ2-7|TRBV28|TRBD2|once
CASSFASGSYEQYF
TGTGCCAGCAGTTTCGCTAGCGGCTCCTACGAGCAGTACTTC
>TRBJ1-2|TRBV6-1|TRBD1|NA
CASSTPPTGNYGYTF
TGTGCCAGCAGTACCCCGCCGACAGGGAACTATGGCTACACCTTC
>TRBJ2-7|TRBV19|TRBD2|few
CASSIGTRTYEQYF
TGTGCCAGTAGTATTGGGACTAGAACCTACGAGCAGTACTTC
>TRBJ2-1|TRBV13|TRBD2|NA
CASTTGEGWTSYNEQFF
TGTGCCAGCACTACGGGGGAGGGGTGGACCTCCTACAATGAGCAGTTCTTC
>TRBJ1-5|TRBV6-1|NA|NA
CASSAFRQVAYQPQHF
TGTGCCAGCAGTGCCTTCCGACAGGTAGCTTATCAGCCCCAGCATTTT
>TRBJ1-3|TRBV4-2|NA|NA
CASSPRTVHSGNTIYF
TGTGCCAGCAGCCCCCGGACAGTCCACTCTGGAAACACCATATATTTT
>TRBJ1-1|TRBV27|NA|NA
CASRNRGSYTEAFF
TGTGCCAGCAGAAACCGTGGCAGTTACACTGAAGCTTTCTTT
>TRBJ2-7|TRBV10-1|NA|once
CASSDETPPYEQYF
TGCGCCAGCAGTGACGAGACTCCTCCCTACGAGCAGTACTTC
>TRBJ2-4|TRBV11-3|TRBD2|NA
CASSSGLAGPRGKNIQYF
TGTGCCAGCAGCTCCGGACTAGCGGGACCGCGGGGCAAAAACATTCAGTACTTC
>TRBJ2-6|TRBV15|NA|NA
CATSRDGGVTSGANVLTF
TGTGCCACCAGCAGAGATGGAGGAGTCACGTCTGGGGCCAACGTCCTGACTTTC
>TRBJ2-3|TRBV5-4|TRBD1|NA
CASSKTGSTDTQYF
TGTGCCAGCAGCAAGACAGGGAGCACAGATACGCAGTATTTT
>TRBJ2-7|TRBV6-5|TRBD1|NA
CASKGQLYEQYF
TGTGCCAGCAAGGGACAGCTATACGAGCAGTACTTC